Following are 2 T cell receptor beta chains from one sample sequenced in a study of blood T cell repertoires in COVID-19. TCRdb keeps only in-frame clones here, not all; method: immunoSEQ multiplex PCR. The sample holds 90,000 or so clones; roughly 82% are singletons and the top ten take approximately 8%. The sample consisted of peripheral blood. The receptors derive from a man aged 50 or older with active COVID-19.

The rearrangement joins TRBV28 to TRBJ2-7, with a possible D match to TRBD1 (5 bases). V lost 4 bases and J lost 2, with 12 bases in between. CDR1 and CDR2 (germline): MDHEN, SYDVKM. CDR3 length: 14 residues. The CDR3 loop is CASSSVGATYEQYF. As DNA, the CDR3 is TGTGCCAGCAGTTCTGTTGGGGCGACCTACGAGCAGTACTTC.

V usage is TRBV28 and J usage is TRBJ2-7, with D perhaps TRBD2 (7 bases). V dropped 3 bases and J dropped 4 bases, with 13 bases sitting between them. The CDR3 is 14 amino acids. In germline, CDR1 is MDHEN, CDR2 SYDVKM. The CDR3, as DNA: TGTGCCAGCAGTTTGCCGGGGGGCTTATACGAGCAGTACTTC. Translation gives CASSLPGGLYEQYF.